The T cell receptor (beta chain) under discussion was sequenced for a study of blood T cells in healthy people across ages. The J segment lost 2 bases and the V segment lost 3 bases, leaving 6 bases of the junction unmatched. The CDR3 contains 15 residues. Germline CDR1 is SGHTA and CDR2 is FQGNSA. This clonotype was counted only a few times. A second PCR of roughly 7 to 11 cycles used a sample-barcoded 5' primer and a J-beta primer mix. A single record per CDR3 protein comes from TCRdb applying MiXCR to the 5' RACE reads. The sample records roughly 680,000 distinct CDR3 sequences, roughly 20% being singletons.

The chain links TRBV7-2 to TRBJ1-1, with 7 nucleotides matching TRBD1. The specimen sequenced was blood. This TCR came from a man in his 70s in good health. The CDR3: CASSLSGTANTEAFF. DNA for the CDR3: TGTGCCAGCAGCTTGTCCGGGACAGCTAACACTGAAGCTTTCTTT.